These 2 T cell receptor beta chains originate from one sample sequenced in a study of response to subunit inactivated influenza vaccine. TCRdb re-called the RT-PCR reads with MiXCR, one entry per CDR3 protein. This table has around 600,000 distinct CDR3 sequences, roughly 10% appearing once. This sample was also put to use in a study of T cells expressing NK-cell markers. From that study: 5'RACE template switching built TCR beta cDNA with unique molecular identifiers.

This specimen consisted of PBMCs from blood, obtained on the day of vaccination. These TCRs come from a man aged 50-60 years who received an inactivated influenza vaccine.

The chain carries TRBV4-1 and TRBJ1-6, with 7 positions matching TRBD1. This CDR3 has 15 amino acids. The V segment lost 0 bases and the J segment 13 bases; nucleotides outside the gene matches: 9. Looked up from germline, CDR1 is MGHRA and CDR2 is YSYEKL. CDR3 nucleotides: TGCGCCAGCAGCCAAGAGCCACAGGGGATAGGGCCCCTCCACTTT. It yields the protein CASSQEPQGIGPLHF.

This clonotype has just a few counts. The chain carries TRBV6-1 and TRBJ1-1, with TRBD1 matching 8 bases. CDR1 and CDR2 from the germline V gene are MNHNS and SASEGT. Trimming took 5 bases from V and 0 from J; bases not matched to a gene: 5. This CDR3 is built from 15 residues. The CDR3 loop is CASSTQGALNTEAFF. The CDR3 DNA reads as TGTGCCAGCAGTACCCAGGGGGCGTTGAACACTGAAGCTTTCTTT.